This T cell receptor beta chain was sequenced in a study of T cells in narcolepsy. Trimming removed 6 bases from V and 5 bases from J; junction bases left unmatched: 9. Germline loops: CDR1 ENHRY, CDR2 SYGVKD. This CDR3 has 16 amino acids. This clone was observed a few times. The antigen remains undetermined. The repertoire was sequenced with immunoSEQ multiplex PCR; TCRdb's copy has only in-frame clones and lacks some. Of 30,000 to 40,000 clones in the sample, 82% were seen once. Points from the study as a whole: No autoreactive T cell clone sequences appeared in some memory CD4+ repertoires. Healthy controls reportedly lacked the autoreactive clonotypes serially found in patients' blood. HCRT-specific and TRIB2-specific autoreactive clonotypes appeared among same-patient CSF and blood CD4+ clonotypes.

The receptor was derived from a human donor with narcolepsy. J is TRBJ2-1 and V is TRBV10-3; 11 positions agree with TRBD1. The specimen sequenced was CD45RA- memory CD4+ T cells from PBMCs. The CDR3 DNA follows: TGTGCCATCAGCCGCAACGGACAGGGGGCGAACAATGAGCAGTTCTTC. The encoded protein is CAISRNGQGANNEQFF.